These 8 T cell receptor beta chains were all obtained from the same sample, sequenced in a study of shared clonotypes between healthy human individuals. TCRdb's copy holds only in-frame clones and misses some; the assay was immunoSEQ multiplex PCR. Among approximately 2.1 million clones listed, 85% to 95% were seen once. The sample was naive CD4+ T cells from PBMCs. Subset indicated: CD45RA+ positively selected. All receptors derive from a man between 18 and 35 years old in good health. Some clones in this sample may be carry-over from other donors' samples.

The CDR3 region is CASSSSGQPSGYTF. The CDR3 region has the DNA TGTGCCAGCAGTTCCTCTGGACAGCCCTCGGGCTACACCTTC. The V and J genes are TRBV28 and TRBJ1-2; tentative D call: TRBD1 (6 bases). This CDR3 has 14 residues. Germline CDR1 and CDR2: MDHEN and SYDVKM. Trimming took 4 bases from V and 8 from J, leaving 17 bases between them.

This sequence joins TRBV7-2 and TRBJ1-1; D is ambiguous. The CDR3 is 14 amino acids. Looked up from germline, CDR1 is SGHTA and CDR2 is FQGNSA. The ends were cut back, 0 bases at V and 4 bases at J, with 9 bases in the middle. CDR3 nucleotides: TGTGCCAGCAGCTTAGCCGAGCAGAGCACTGAAGCTTTCTTT. It yields the protein CASSLAEQSTEAFF.

The chain has TRBV5-1 and TRBJ2-7, with 7 bases aligning to TRBD1. Germline-derived CDR1 and CDR2 are SGHRS and YFSETQ. This CDR3 has 15 residues. V lost 4 bases to trimming and J lost 2 bases; unmatched junction nucleotides: 9. This CDR3 is CASSPRQGAAYEQYF. The CDR3 nucleotides read TGCGCCAGCAGCCCACGACAGGGTGCCGCCTACGAGCAGTACTTC.

This chain uses TRBV9 with TRBJ2-2, with D unclear. This CDR3 has 14 residues. Germline V gene data show CDR1 as SGDLS and CDR2 as YYNGEE. Deletions cut 1 base from V and 4 bases from J, with 8 bases between. The CDR3 sequence is CASSVYLGTGELFF. The CDR3, as DNA: TGTGCCAGCAGCGTATATCTGGGCACCGGGGAGCTGTTTTTT.

This chain links TRBV5-1 with TRBJ2-7, with 7 bases fitting TRBD1. Germline V lookup: CDR1 SGHRS, CDR2 YFSETQ. This CDR3 has 14 amino acids. J was trimmed by 2 bases and V by 1 base; bases with no gene match: 3. CDR3 DNA sequence: TGCGCCAGCAGCTTGAGCGGACAGGCCTACGAGCAGTACTTC. This translates into CASSLSGQAYEQYF.

This rearrangement joins TRBV2 to TRBJ2-7; D possibly corresponds to TRBD2 (6 bases). There are 15 residues in the CDR3. V was cut by 3 bases and J by 6 bases, with 18 bases left in between. The germline V gene encodes CDR1 SNHLY and CDR2 FYNNEI. The CDR3 sequence: CASSDRDLVYGEQYF. CDR3 nucleotides: TGTGCCAGCAGTGATCGGGACTTGGTCTACGGCGAGCAGTACTTC.

The chain joins TRBV14 to TRBJ2-3, with 8 bases identical to TRBD2. The V gene end was trimmed by 2 bases and the J gene end by 4 bases; junction bases not matched to a gene: 8. The CDR3 loop spans 16 amino acids. Germline assignment: CDR1 SGHDN and CDR2 FVKESK. CDR3 bases: TGTGCCAGCAGCCAATTCGCGGGAGGCGCCCCAGATACGCAGTATTTT. Translated, it gives CASSQFAGGAPDTQYF.

The chain couples TRBV6-5 to TRBJ2-4; D gene unclear. V was trimmed by 4 bases and J by 2 bases, leaving 6 bases between them. This CDR3 has 13 residues. The germline gives CDR1 MNHEY, CDR2 SVGAGI. In DNA, the CDR3 is TGTGCCAGCAGTTGGGCCCCCAAAAACATTCAGTACTTC. Residues: CASSWAPKNIQYF.